This TCR beta chain comes out of a study of blood T cells in healthy people across ages. Broader study findings: Estimates of total diversity, which came from one million sequenced T cells, were considered to be underestimates.

Using a J-beta primer mix together with a sample-barcoded 5' primer, a second PCR was run for about 6 to 12 cycles. Every sample returned 3 million or more CDR3-containing paired-end reads. Via MiXCR, TCRdb re-called the 5' RACE reads, giving one row per CDR3 protein. The sample shows about 680,000 distinct CDR3 sequences, approximately 50% of them seen only once. A word on this clonotype: Its antigen is currently unknown.

J gave up 1 base and V 5 bases, and 10 bases lay outside the gene matches. Germline V gives CDR1 MDHEN, CDR2 SYDVKM. The CDR3 runs 17 residues. Each donor gave 9 to 10 milliliters of peripheral blood. Sequences were obtained from blood. This TCR was recovered from a woman aged 55-69 years in good health. This chain connects TRBV28 to TRBJ2-2, with 7 bases aligning to TRBD1. The CDR3 region has the DNA TGTGCCAGCAGTCCCAGACAGGGACGCGGGAACACCGGGGAGCTGTTTTTT. Its translation: CASSPRQGRGNTGELFF.